This T cell receptor beta chain originates from a study of Ad26.COV2.S vaccination and SARS-CoV-2 variants. V dropped 1 base and J dropped 2; count of bases not matched to a gene: 4. The CDR3 is made up of 15 amino acids. Germline CDR1 reads SGHDN; CDR2 reads FVKESK. The assay was immunoSEQ multiplex PCR, and TCRdb's table has in-frame clones only and misses some. The data show about 39,000 clones, approximately 80% seen once. This clone was observed a few times. The antigen is unknown. Study-level results: Placebo recipients trailed vaccine recipients in spike-specific TCR breadth. Researchers cautioned that TCR breadth and depth analyses may have underestimated total T cell responses. Responses of spike-specific T cells (both CD8+ and CD4+) reportedly showed substantial breadth after vaccination. Vaccinees and placebo recipients showed similar non-spike TCR breadth.

The origin of this receptor is a human donor who had recovered from COVID-19. Specimen: peripheral blood, collected after recovery from COVID-19. The chain has TRBV14 and TRBJ2-5, with 7 positions matching TRBD1. The CDR3, as DNA: TGTGCCAGCAGCCAAGGTCCAGGGGGACAAGAGACCCAGTACTTC. Its translation: CASSQGPGGQETQYF.